This T cell receptor (beta chain) was sequenced for a study of vaccination effects on CD4 cells after COVID-19. Study information: It was two doses of either the BNT162b2 or mRNA-1273 vaccine that participants received. Study results and limitations: Only 1 of 255 vaccine-induced clones from healthy vaccinees cross-reacted with common cold coronaviruses.

On this clone itself: The antigen is unknown. The sample carries other DNA sequences with the same CDR3.

ViraFEST used viral peptide pools to expand antigen-specific CD4+ T cells before sequencing. Cells that had been cultured for roughly eleven days were the source of isolated CD4+ T cells. Prior SARS-CoV-2 infection was absent in the vaccine recipients, as shown by negative nucleocapsid antibodies. Using immunoSEQ multiplex PCR, the repertoire was profiled, and TCRdb retains in-frame clones only, with some absent. Of some 59,000 clones in the sample, 75% to 90% are singletons; the top ten hold roughly 2.2%. This material consisted of CD4+ T cells from PBMCs cultured with HCoV-229E spike peptides, taken before COVID-19 vaccination. The receptor comes from a human donor who received a COVID-19 vaccine.

CDR3 in DNA: TGTGCCAGCAGGGCGAGGACAGGGGATACGAACACTGAAGCTTTCTTT. Translated: CASRARTGDTNTEAFF. The rearrangement links TRBV2 to TRBJ1-1, with 9 nucleotides matching TRBD1. CDR3 length: 16 residues. CDR1 is SNHLY, CDR2 FYNNEI, per germline. Trimming removed 6 bases from V and 1 base from J; junction bases left unmatched: 9. Full variable domain (remainder filled in from reference TRBV2 and TRBJ1-1): EPEVTQTPSHQVTQMGQEVILRCVPISNHLYFYWYRQILGQKVEFLVSFYNNEISEKSEIFDDQFSVERPDGSNFTLKIRSTKLEDSAMYFCASRARTGDTNTEAFFGQGTRLTVV.